This T cell receptor (beta chain) was found in a study of blood T cell repertoires in COVID-19. About the study: PBMCs, B-cell-depleted T cells, or T cells were the source of the cDNA or gDNA that made up the material.

The study recruited people aged roughly 18 to 95 years across 24 US areas. Two negative PCRs, clearance, or symptom resolution had been documented for recovered Cohort 3 donors. The method was immunoSEQ multiplex PCR; TCRdb's version includes in-frame clones alone and lacks a portion of them. The table includes roughly 330,000 clones, approximately 89% detected once. Material for sequencing was PBMCs or T cells enriched from blood (not recorded which). The TCR originated in a woman between 25 and 40 years old who had recovered from COVID-19.

This CDR3 reads CASRIIAGSSYGYTF. The CDR3 DNA reads TGCGCCAGCAGGATTATCGCGGGGAGCAGCTATGGCTACACCTTC. This chain links TRBV5-1 with TRBJ1-2; D not certain. Germline CDR1 reads SGHRS; CDR2 reads YFSETQ. The CDR3 runs to 15 residues. V was shortened by 5 bases and J by 4 bases, with 18 bases between the two germline ends.